At least ten counts were recorded for the clone carrying this T cell receptor (beta chain). Its antigen is unidentified. The data belong to a study of T cell repertoires in cytomegalovirus infection. Overall study: Public TCR beta signatures provided an indication of both CMV infection and a matching HLA type.

Via MiXCR, TCRdb re-called the reads, giving one row per CDR3 protein. This repertoire shows approximately 730,000 distinct CDR3 sequences, around a third found once; its top ten account for around a sixth. V gave up 5 bases and J gave up 6 bases; unmatched junction bases: 3. The CDR3 runs to 13 residues. Germline V gene sequence: CDR1 SGHTA, CDR2 FQGNSA. Study observations and caveats: HLA-C-restricted CMV clonotypes gave the most frequent clonotype in two of eight donors. There were carriers of CMV plus the relevant HLA, and cumulative public TCR beta family frequency identified them.

The specimen was cultured PBMCs, collected from culture after CMV antigen stimulation. The gene calls are TRBV7-2 and TRBJ1-5; 8 bases agree with TRBD1. The TCR was taken from a human donor in good health (CMV status not recorded). Some clones in this sample may be carry-over from other donors' samples. CDR3 sequence reads: CASSADRGQPQHF. The CDR3 DNA sequence: TGTGCCAGCAGCGCCGACAGGGGTCAGCCCCAGCATTTT.